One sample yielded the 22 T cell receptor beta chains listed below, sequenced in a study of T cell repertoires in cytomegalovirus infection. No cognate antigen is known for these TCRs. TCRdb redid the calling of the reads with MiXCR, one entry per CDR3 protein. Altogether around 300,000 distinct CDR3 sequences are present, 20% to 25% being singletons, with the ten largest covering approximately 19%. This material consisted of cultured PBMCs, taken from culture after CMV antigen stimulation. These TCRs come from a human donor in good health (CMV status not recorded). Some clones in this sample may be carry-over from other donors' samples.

The CDR3 DNA sequence: TGTGCCAGCAGTGGCCGCCTAGGCCGGGAGACCCAGTACTTC. Translated: CASSGRLGRETQYF. J is TRBJ2-5 and V is TRBV2, with D hard to call. From germline, CDR1 is SNHLY and CDR2 FYNNEI. Trimming shortened V by 4 bases and J by 5 bases, and 14 bases separated the two germline ends. This CDR3 comprises 14 residues.

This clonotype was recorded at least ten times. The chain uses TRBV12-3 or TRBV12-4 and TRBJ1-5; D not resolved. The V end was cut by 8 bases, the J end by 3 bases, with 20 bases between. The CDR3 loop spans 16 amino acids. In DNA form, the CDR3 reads TGTGCCAGCGGCCCATACGTGTGGCCCGACAATCAGCCCCAGCATTTT. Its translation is CASGPYVWPDNQPQHF.

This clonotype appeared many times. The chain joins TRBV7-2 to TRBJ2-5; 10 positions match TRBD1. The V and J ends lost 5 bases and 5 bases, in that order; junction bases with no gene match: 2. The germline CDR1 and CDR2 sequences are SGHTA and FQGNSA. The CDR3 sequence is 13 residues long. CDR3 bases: TGTGCCAGCAGCCGGGACAGGGGTGAGACCCAGTACTTC. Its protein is CASSRDRGETQYF.

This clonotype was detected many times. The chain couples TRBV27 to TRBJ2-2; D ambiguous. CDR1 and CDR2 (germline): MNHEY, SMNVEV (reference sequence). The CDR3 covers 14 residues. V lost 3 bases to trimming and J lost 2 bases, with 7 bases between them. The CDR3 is CASSFGPNTGELFF. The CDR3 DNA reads TGTGCCAGCAGTTTCGGGCCAAACACCGGGGAGCTGTTTTTT.

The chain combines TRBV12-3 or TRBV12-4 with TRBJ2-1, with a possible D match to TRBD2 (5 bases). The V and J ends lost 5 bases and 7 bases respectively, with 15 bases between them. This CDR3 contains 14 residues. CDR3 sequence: CASSQDSQVNEQFF. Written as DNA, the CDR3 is TGTGCCAGCAGTCAGGACTCCCAGGTAAATGAGCAGTTCTTC.

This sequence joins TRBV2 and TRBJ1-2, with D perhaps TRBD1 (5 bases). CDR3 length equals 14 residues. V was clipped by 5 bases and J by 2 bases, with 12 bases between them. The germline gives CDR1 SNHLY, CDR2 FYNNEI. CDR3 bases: TGTGCCAGCAGTCCGGGACGGCAAAACTATGGCTACACCTTC. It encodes CASSPGRQNYGYTF.

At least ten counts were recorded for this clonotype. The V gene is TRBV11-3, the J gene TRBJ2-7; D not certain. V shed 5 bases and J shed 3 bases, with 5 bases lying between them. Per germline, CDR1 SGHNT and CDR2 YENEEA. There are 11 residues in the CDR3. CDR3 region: CASSPIYEQYF. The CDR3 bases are TGTGCCAGCAGCCCTATCTACGAGCAGTACTTC.

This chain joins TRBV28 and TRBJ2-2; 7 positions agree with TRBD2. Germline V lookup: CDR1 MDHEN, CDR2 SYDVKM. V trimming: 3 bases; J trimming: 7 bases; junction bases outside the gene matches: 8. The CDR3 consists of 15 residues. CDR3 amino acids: CASSLARENLGELFF. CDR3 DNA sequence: TGTGCCAGCAGTTTGGCGCGGGAGAATCTCGGGGAGCTGTTTTTT. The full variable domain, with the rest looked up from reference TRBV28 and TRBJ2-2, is DVKVTQSSRYLVKRTGEKVFLECVQDMDHENMFWYRQDPGLGLRLIYFSYDVKMKEKGDIPEGYSVSREKKERFSLILESASTNQTSMYLCASSLARENLGELFFGEGSRLTVL.

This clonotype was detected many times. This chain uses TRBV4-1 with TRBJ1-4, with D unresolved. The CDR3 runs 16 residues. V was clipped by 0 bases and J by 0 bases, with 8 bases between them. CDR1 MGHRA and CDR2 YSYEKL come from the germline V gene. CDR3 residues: CASSQDPPATNEKLFF. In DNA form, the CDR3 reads TGCGCCAGCAGCCAAGATCCGCCCGCAACTAATGAAAAACTGTTTTTT.

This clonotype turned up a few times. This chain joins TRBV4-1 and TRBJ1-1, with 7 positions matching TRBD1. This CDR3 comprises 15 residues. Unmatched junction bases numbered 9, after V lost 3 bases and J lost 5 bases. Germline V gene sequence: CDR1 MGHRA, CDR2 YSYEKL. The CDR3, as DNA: TGCGCCAGCAGCCAGGAGGGGGCTTTGAGGACTGAAGCTTTCTTT. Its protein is CASSQEGALRTEAFF.

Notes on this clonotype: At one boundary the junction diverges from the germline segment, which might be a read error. The CDR3 nucleotides are TGCGCCAGTAGCTGGGACATCACCTACGAGCAGTACTTC. Amino acid sequence: CASSWDITYEQYF. The rearrangement joins TRBV5-1 to TRBJ2-7, with TRBD1 as a possible D gene (6 bases). There are 13 residues in the CDR3. CDR1 SGHRS and CDR2 YFSETQ come from the germline V gene.

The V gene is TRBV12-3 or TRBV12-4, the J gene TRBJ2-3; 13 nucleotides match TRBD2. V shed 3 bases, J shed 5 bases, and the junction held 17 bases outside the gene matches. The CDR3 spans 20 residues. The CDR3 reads CASSFEGALGLAGALDTQYF. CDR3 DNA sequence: TGTGCCAGCAGTTTCGAAGGGGCCCTCGGACTAGCGGGAGCATTAGATACGCAGTATTTT.

The CDR3 bases are TGTGCCAGCAGTGAAAATCCTAGCGGAGCTCCCCGGGATACGCAGTATTTT. Protein sequence: CASSENPSGAPRDTQYF. V gene TRBV2 combines with J gene TRBJ2-3; 7 bases are a match to TRBD2. Germline loops: CDR1 SNHLY, CDR2 FYNNEI. The CDR3 consists of 17 residues. The V gene end was trimmed by 2 bases and the J gene end by 6 bases; junction bases not matched to a gene: 14.

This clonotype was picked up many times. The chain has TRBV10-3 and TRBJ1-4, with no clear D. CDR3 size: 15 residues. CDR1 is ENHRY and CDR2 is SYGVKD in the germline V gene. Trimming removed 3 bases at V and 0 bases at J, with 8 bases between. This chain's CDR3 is CAISDTVATNEKLFF. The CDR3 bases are TGTGCCATCAGTGATACGGTCGCAACTAATGAAAAACTGTTTTTT.

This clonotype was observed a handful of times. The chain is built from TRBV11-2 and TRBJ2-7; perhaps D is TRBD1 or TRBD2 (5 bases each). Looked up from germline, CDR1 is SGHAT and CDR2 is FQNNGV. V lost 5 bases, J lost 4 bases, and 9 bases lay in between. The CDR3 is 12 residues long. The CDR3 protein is CASSGWGYEQYF. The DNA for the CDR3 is TGTGCCAGCAGCGGGTGGGGGTACGAGCAGTACTTC.

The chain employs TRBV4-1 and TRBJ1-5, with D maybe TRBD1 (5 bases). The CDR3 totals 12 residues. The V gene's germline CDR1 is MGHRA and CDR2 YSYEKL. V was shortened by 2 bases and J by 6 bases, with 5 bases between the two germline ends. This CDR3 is CASSQTGQPQHF. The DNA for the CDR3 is TGCGCCAGCAGCCAAACAGGTCAGCCCCAGCATTTT.

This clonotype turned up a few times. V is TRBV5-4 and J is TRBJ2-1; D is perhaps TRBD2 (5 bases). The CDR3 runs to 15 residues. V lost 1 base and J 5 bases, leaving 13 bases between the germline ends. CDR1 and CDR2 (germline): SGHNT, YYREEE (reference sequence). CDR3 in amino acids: CASSLRGPHDNEQFF. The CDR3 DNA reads TGTGCCAGCAGCTTGCGCGGGCCTCACGACAATGAGCAGTTCTTC.

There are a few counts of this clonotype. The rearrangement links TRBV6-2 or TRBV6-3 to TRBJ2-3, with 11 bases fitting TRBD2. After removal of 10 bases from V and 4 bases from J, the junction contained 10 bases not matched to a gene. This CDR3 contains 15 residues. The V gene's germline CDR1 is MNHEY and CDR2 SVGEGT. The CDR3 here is CATQTTSGSSDTQYF. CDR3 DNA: TGTGCCACCCAAACTACTAGCGGGAGCTCAGATACGCAGTATTTT.

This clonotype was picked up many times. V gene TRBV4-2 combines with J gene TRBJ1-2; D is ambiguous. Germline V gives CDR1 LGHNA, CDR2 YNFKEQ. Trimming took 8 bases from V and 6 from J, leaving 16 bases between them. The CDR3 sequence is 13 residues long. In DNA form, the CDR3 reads TGTGCCAGCGGCGGTACCGGTTGGGATGGCTACACCTTC. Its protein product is CASGGTGWDGYTF.

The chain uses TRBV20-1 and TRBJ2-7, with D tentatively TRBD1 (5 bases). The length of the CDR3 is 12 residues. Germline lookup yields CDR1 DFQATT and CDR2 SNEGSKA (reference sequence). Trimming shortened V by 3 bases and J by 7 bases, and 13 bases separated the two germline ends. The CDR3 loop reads CSASRTRGEQYV. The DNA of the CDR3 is TGCAGTGCTAGCAGGACACGCGGAGAGCAGTACGTC.

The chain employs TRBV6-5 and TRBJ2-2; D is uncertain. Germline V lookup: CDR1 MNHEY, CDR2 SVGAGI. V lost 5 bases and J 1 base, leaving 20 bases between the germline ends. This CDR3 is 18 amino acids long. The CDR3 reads CASSRTQTEPGNTGELFF. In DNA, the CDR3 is TGTGCCAGCAGTCGAACCCAGACGGAGCCGGGGAACACCGGGGAGCTGTTTTTT.

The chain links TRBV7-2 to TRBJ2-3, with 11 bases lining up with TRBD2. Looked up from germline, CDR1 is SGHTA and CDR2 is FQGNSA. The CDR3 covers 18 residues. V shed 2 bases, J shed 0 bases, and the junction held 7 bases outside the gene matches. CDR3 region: CASSLRGRTSGSTDTQYF. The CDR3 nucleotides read TGTGCCAGCAGCTTAAGAGGACGGACTAGCGGGAGCACAGATACGCAGTATTTT.